These 2 T cell receptor beta chains were sequenced from one sample in a study of OX40 agonist ivuxolimab in advanced cancers. Assay used: immunoSEQ multiplex PCR; TCRdb lists only in-frame clones, some missing. The table lists about 46,000 clones, roughly 90% of them singletons, with roughly 4.9% in the top ten. The starting material was CD4+ or CD8+ T cells sorted from blood, obtained in a trial of the OX40 agonist ivuxolimab. These receptors originate from an adult with an advanced solid tumor such as melanoma, head and neck, liver or kidney cancer.

V gene TRBV27 combines with J gene TRBJ1-1; D is ambiguous. This CDR3 spans 13 amino acids. The ends were cut back, 5 bases at V and 1 base at J, with 8 bases in the middle. From germline, CDR1 is MNHEY and CDR2 SMNVEV (reference sequence). CDR3 nucleotide sequence: TGTGCCAGCAGTAGTAAGAAGAACACTGAAGCTTTCTTT. Protein product: CASSSKKNTEAFF.

V and J are TRBV28 and TRBJ1-5; no clear D gene. This CDR3 is built from 14 residues. The germline V gene encodes CDR1 MDHEN and CDR2 SYDVKM. Trimming left V 5 bases short and J 1 base short, with 9 bases between. The CDR3 sequence is CASSRRGSNQPQHF. For the CDR3, the DNA is TGTGCCAGCAGTCGCCGGGGAAGCAATCAGCCCCAGCATTTT.